What follows are 5 T cell receptor beta chains derived from one specimen sequenced in a study of T cells in Graves' hyperthyroidism and ophthalmopathy (dated by TCRdb to about 2019). Preparation of the library involved multiplex PCR. Instrument used: Illumina HiSeq 2000. Amplification of TCR beta CDR3 regions was carried out from RNA transcripts. The TCR CDR3 was subjected to a first round of RT-PCR using the HTBI primer set and the Qiagen OneStep RT-PCR kit. TCRdb reworked the public reads: Q25 trimming with fastp, MiXCR clone assembly, productive beta chains retained. Rows merge per CDR3 protein into single entries with the most common DNA and genes. For this sample there are fewer than 900,000 distinct CDR3 sequences; over 15% appear just once. The leading ten clones occupy approximately 8.4% of the sample. The sample taken for sequencing was blood. Receptors originate from a man in his late teens or twenties with Graves' hyperthyroidism.

This clonotype appeared many times. The rearrangement uses TRBV7-9 and TRBJ2-1; 10 nucleotides line up with TRBD2. The V and J ends lost 7 bases and 2 bases, in that order; junction bases with no gene match: 14. The CDR3 runs 18 residues. Germline CDR1 and CDR2: SEHNR and FQNEAQ (reference sequence). The CDR3 spells CASNPSGPLAGPYNEQFF. The DNA for the CDR3 is TGTGCCAGCAACCCTTCAGGGCCACTAGCGGGACCCTACAATGAGCAGTTCTTC. Full variable domain (missing parts from reference TRBV7-9 and TRBJ2-1): DTGVSQNPRHKITKRGQNVTFRCDPISEHNRLYWYRQTLGQGPEFLTYFQNEAQLEKSRLLSDRFSAERPKGSFSTLEIQRTEQGDSAMYLCASNPSGPLAGPYNEQFFGPGTRLTVL.

This clonotype was counted at least ten times. The V call is TRBV10-3, the J call TRBJ2-2; TRBD1 might be the D (6 bases). The V gene's germline CDR1 is ENHRY and CDR2 SYGVKD. The CDR3 is 18 amino acids. Trimming stripped 0 bases from V and 6 bases from J, with 20 bases between. The CDR3 reads CAISESIQGLVKAGELFF. The CDR3 coding sequence is TGTGCCATCAGTGAGTCGATACAGGGCCTGGTCAAAGCCGGGGAGCTGTTTTTT.

This clonotype was seen many times. This chain uses TRBV2 with TRBJ1-5; no clear D gene. The V gene's germline CDR1 is SNHLY and CDR2 FYNNEI. The CDR3 contains 14 residues. Trimming pared 7 bases from V and 1 base from J, leaving 11 bases between. CDR3 sequence: CASKFRRSNQPQHF. As DNA, the CDR3 is TGTGCCAGCAAGTTTCGAAGAAGCAATCAGCCCCAGCATTTT.

The table lists this clonotype with a few counts. CDR3 DNA sequence: TGTGCCAGCAGTTCGGGAGGGGCTTGGCAGCCCCAGCATTTT. Protein product: CASSSGGAWQPQHF. The chain recombines TRBV27 with TRBJ1-5, with a possible D match to TRBD1 (5 bases). V was trimmed by 4 bases and J by 7 bases, leaving 14 bases between them. The germline gives CDR1 MNHEY, CDR2 SMNVEV (reference sequence). The CDR3 is 14 residues long.

This clonotype was seen many times. This chain uses TRBV30 with TRBJ2-3, with D perhaps matching TRBD1 or TRBD2 (5 bases each). V shed 6 bases and J shed 3 bases, with 16 bases lying between them. Germline V gene data show CDR1 as GTSNPN and CDR2 as SVGIG (reference sequence). The CDR3 runs to 14 residues. In DNA form, the CDR3 reads TGTGCCTGTCCCGATGGGGCGGGTACAGATACGCAGTATTTT. Translation gives CACPDGAGTDTQYF. Looking up the rest from reference TRBV30 and TRBJ2-3 gives the full variable domain: SQTIHQWPATLVQPVGSPLSLECTVEGTSNPNLYWYRQAAGRGLQLLFYSVGIGQISSEVPQNLSASRPQDRQFILSSKKLLLSDSGFYLCACPDGAGTDTQYFGPGTRLTVL.